The 8 T cell receptor beta chains below were found in one sample sequenced in a study of shared clonotypes between healthy human individuals. Here immunoSEQ multiplex PCR was the method, and the copy in TCRdb shows in-frame clones only, minus some. The table records some 350,000 clones, around 67% of them present only once. Sequenced: memory CD4+ T cells sorted from blood. Subset here: CD45RA-negative fraction. The receptor source for this set is a man under 40 in good health.

The V call is TRBV6-6, the J call TRBJ2-5, with 7 bases identical to TRBD1. Germline V CDR1 and CDR2: MNHNY, SVGAGI (reference sequence). V dropped 5 bases and J dropped 5; count of bases not matched to a gene: 11. This CDR3 comprises 15 residues. The CDR3 DNA reads as TGTGCCAGCAGTACCCCGACAGGGCTACGGGAGACCCAGTACTTC. Protein product: CASSTPTGLRETQYF.

This chain uses TRBV2 with TRBJ2-7; D is undetermined. Germline assignment: CDR1 SNHLY and CDR2 FYNNEI. V was shortened by 6 bases and J by 3 bases, with 9 bases between the two germline ends. The CDR3 loop spans 12 amino acids. As DNA, the CDR3 is TGTGCCAGCAGGGGTTTACTCTACGAGCAGTACTTC. As protein: CASRGLLYEQYF.

The chain links TRBV2 to TRBJ1-1, with D perhaps matching TRBD1 (5 bases). The ends were cut back, 8 bases at V and 2 bases at J, with 12 bases in the middle. The CDR3 runs 13 residues. Germline loops: CDR1 SNHLY, CDR2 FYNNEI. The CDR3 loop reads CASGGDVNTEAFF. CDR3 sequence (DNA): TGTGCCAGCGGAGGGGACGTTAACACTGAAGCTTTCTTT.

The chain uses TRBV11-3 and TRBJ2-1, with 14 bases matching TRBD2. Germline V gives CDR1 SGHNT, CDR2 YENEEA. CDR3 length equals 19 residues. The V segment lost 3 bases and the J segment 8 bases; nucleotides outside the gene matches: 15. The CDR3 DNA follows: TGTGCCAGCAGCTTGGGGGTGACTAGCGGGAGGGCCTTAAGACATGAGCAGTTCTTC. As protein: CASSLGVTSGRALRHEQFF.

The chain joins TRBV7-7 to TRBJ2-3; the match to TRBD2 covers 7 bases. The germline V gene has CDR1 SSHAT and CDR2 FNYEAQ (reference sequence). V was clipped by 1 base and J by 0 bases; unmatched bases: 7. CDR3 length: 17 amino acids. CDR3 DNA sequence: TGTGCCAGCAGCTTAGGTAGCAGCGGGAAGAGCACAGATACGCAGTATTTT. Translating it yields CASSLGSSGKSTDTQYF.

The V call is TRBV5-6, the J call TRBJ2-2; D remains ambiguous. Per germline, CDR1 SGHDT and CDR2 YYEEEE. V lost 0 bases and J lost 6, with 6 bases in between. The CDR3 sequence is 13 residues long. DNA for the CDR3: TGTGCCAGCAGCTTGGTGTCCCCCGGGGAGCTGTTTTTT. Its protein product is CASSLVSPGELFF.

V is TRBV13 and J is TRBJ2-4, with 8 nucleotides matching TRBD2. The CDR3 is made up of 18 amino acids. The junction had 11 bases not matched to a gene; V was cut back by 4 bases and J by 0 bases. Germline CDR1 and CDR2: PRHDT and FYEKMQ (reference sequence). The CDR3 DNA sequence: TGTGCCAGCAGCTCTAGTCCAGGGCTAGCGGGAGCCAAAAACATTCAGTACTTC. This gives the protein CASSSSPGLAGAKNIQYF.

The sample holds many counts of this clone. The V gene is TRBV5-1, the J gene TRBJ2-5, with D uncertain. V was pared by 7 bases and J by 5 bases, with 15 bases between. The V gene's germline CDR1 is SGHRS and CDR2 YFSETQ. The CDR3 is made up of 13 amino acids. CDR3 sequence reads: CASSAGSGETQYF. The CDR3 bases are TGCGCCAGCTCGGCCGGTAGTGGGGAGACCCAGTACTTC.